These T cell receptor beta chains were read from a single sample in a study of blood T cell repertoires in COVID-19. This table comes from immunoSEQ multiplex PCR, and its TCRdb copy is limited to in-frame clones, with some not included. The sample has approximately 300,000 clones, approximately 88% seen once; the top ten hold 5.2%. The sample taken for sequencing was PBMCs or T cells enriched from blood (not recorded which). These receptors all come from a man aged 55 to 70 who had recovered from COVID-19. The CDR3 runs from the conserved cysteine through the conserved F or W. A D gene is named only where the DNA matches it firmly. Clone size is shown for a subset of rows, as once, few, many or a class of expanded clone.

D gene	V gene	clone size	J gene	CDR3 protein	CDR3 DNA
TRBD1	TRBV4-2	-	TRBJ2-5	CASSQETSGQQETQYF	TGTGCCAGCAGCCAAGAAACCTCGGGACAGCAAGAGACCCAGTACTTC
TRBD1	TRBV3-1/TRBV3-2	-	TRBJ1-2	CASSPRGTGGYNYGYTF	TGTGCCAGCAGCCCCAGGGGGACAGGGGGCTATAACTATGGCTACACCTTC
-	TRBV6-5	-	TRBJ1-2	CASRTQGPPYGYTF	TGTGCCAGCAGAACTCAGGGTCCCCCTTATGGCTACACCTTC
TRBD1	TRBV4-2	-	TRBJ1-1	CASSQIGTVIEAFF	TGTGCCAGCAGCCAGATAGGGACAGTGATTGAAGCTTTCTTT
-	TRBV19	-	TRBJ1-5	CASRGGRISNQPQHF	TGTGCCAGTCGTGGGGGCAGAATTAGCAATCAGCCCCAGCATTTT
-	TRBV15	-	TRBJ1-1	CATSSRRGMNTEAFF	TGTGCCACCAGCAGTAGGCGAGGGATGAACACTGAAGCTTTCTTT
TRBD2	TRBV24-1	-	TRBJ2-3	CATSDLGISGRATDTQYF	TGTGCCACCAGTGATCTTGGAATTAGCGGGAGGGCGACAGATACGCAGTATTTT
-	TRBV11-2	-	TRBJ2-2	CASSWGQNTGELFF	TGTGCCAGCAGCTGGGGACAGAACACCGGGGAGCTGTTTTTT
-	TRBV5-4	few	TRBJ1-2	CASSLDRGYGYTF	TGTGCCAGCAGCTTGGATCGGGGCTATGGCTACACCTTC
-	TRBV4-2	-	TRBJ2-1	CASSRAGDQGYNEQFF	TGTGCCAGCAGCCGCGCGGGTGATCAGGGGTACAATGAGCAGTTCTTC
TRBD1	TRBV2	-	TRBJ1-2	CASIREAGGANGYTF	TGTGCCAGCATTCGAGAGGCAGGGGGCGCGAATGGCTACACCTTC
TRBD1	TRBV7-9	-	TRBJ1-2	CASSSRDRDGYTF	TGTGCCAGCAGCTCCCGGGACAGGGATGGCTACACCTTC
-	TRBV29-1	-	TRBJ2-1	CSVDREAGNEQFF	TGCAGCGTTGACAGGGAGGCGGGGAATGAGCAGTTCTTC
TRBD1	TRBV7-3	-	TRBJ2-3	CASSIQGADTQYF	TGTGCCAGCAGCATACAGGGGGCAGATACGCAGTATTTT
-	TRBV29-1	-	TRBJ1-1	CSAHTSDSEAFF	TGCAGCGCCCATACATCGGACAGTGAAGCTTTCTTT
-	TRBV6-5	-	TRBJ1-5	CASKKQGGGNQPQHF	TGTGCCAGCAAAAAACAGGGTGGGGGCAATCAGCCCCAGCATTTT
TRBD1	TRBV5-1	-	TRBJ2-7	CASSSSWTGSYEQYF	TGCGCCAGCAGCTCGTCCTGGACAGGCTCCTACGAGCAGTACTTC
-	TRBV3-1/TRBV3-2	once	TRBJ1-3	CASSQWVTGSSGNTIYF	TGTGCCAGCAGCCAATGGGTTACAGGGAGCTCTGGAAACACCATATATTTT
-	TRBV2	-	TRBJ1-5	CASSAQSWGERVYSNQPQHF	TGTGCCAGCAGCGCCCAATCGTGGGGGGAGAGGGTATATAGCAATCAGCCCCAGCATTTT
TRBD1	TRBV20-1	-	TRBJ1-5	CSASLSGQGVQPQHF	TGCAGTGCTAGTCTATCAGGACAGGGTGTACAGCCCCAGCATTTT
-	TRBV6-5	-	TRBJ1-2	CASKTAGAFPYGYTF	TGTGCCAGCAAGACGGCAGGGGCGTTTCCCTATGGCTACACCTTC
-	TRBV28	-	TRBJ1-5	CASSWGTPNQPQHF	TGTGCCAGCAGTTGGGGGACACCTAATCAGCCCCAGCATTTT
-	TRBV7-6	-	TRBJ2-2	CASSPLLLQTGELFF	TGTGCCAGCAGCCCCCTCCTACTTCAAACCGGGGAGCTGTTTTTT
TRBD1	TRBV7-9	-	TRBJ1-1	CASSLQGQDTEAFF	TGTGCCAGCAGCTTGCAGGGACAGGACACTGAAGCTTTCTTT
TRBD2	TRBV3-1/TRBV3-2	-	TRBJ2-7	CASSQPGLAGGYEQYF	TGTGCCAGCAGCCAACCGGGACTAGCGGGAGGGTACGAGCAGTACTTC
-	TRBV6-2/TRBV6-3	once	TRBJ2-7	CASSEDPGGITYEQYF	TGTGCCAGCAGCGAGGACCCAGGGGGGATCACCTACGAGCAGTACTTC
TRBD2	TRBV4-2	-	TRBJ2-7	CASSQDLASGAYEQYF	TGTGCCAGCAGCCAAGATTTAGCTAGCGGGGCCTACGAGCAGTACTTC
TRBD2	TRBV9	-	TRBJ2-3	CASSAGLAEDTQYF	TGTGCCAGCAGCGCGGGACTAGCGGAAGATACGCAGTATTTT
TRBD2	TRBV7-2	-	TRBJ2-1	CASSLGGLAGYNEQFF	TGTGCCAGCAGCTTGGGGGGACTAGCGGGGTACAATGAGCAGTTCTTC
-	TRBV12-3/TRBV12-4	-	TRBJ2-7	CASSFNRNYEQYF	TGTGCCAGCAGTTTCAACAGGAACTACGAGCAGTACTTC
TRBD1	TRBV5-5	-	TRBJ1-2	CASSLTGGSYGYTF	TGTGCCAGCAGCTTGACAGGGGGCAGCTATGGCTACACCTTC
-	TRBV7-3	-	TRBJ1-6	CASSSDGGNSPLHF	TGTGCCAGCAGCTCAGACGGGGGAAATTCACCCCTCCACTTT
TRBD2	TRBV25-1	-	TRBJ2-3	CASSNIAGLGTDTQYF	TGTGCCAGCAGTAACATAGCGGGTCTCGGCACAGATACGCAGTATTTT
TRBD2	TRBV5-1	few	TRBJ2-2	CASSSPSGRADGELFF	TGCGCCAGCAGCTCACCTAGCGGGAGGGCCGATGGGGAGCTGTTTTTT
TRBD1	TRBV28	once	TRBJ1-2	CASGEPYRGERLGGYTF	TGTGCCAGCGGGGAACCTTACAGGGGGGAACGGTTAGGTGGCTACACCTTC
-	TRBV7-9	-	TRBJ2-1	CARGSYNEQFF	TGTGCCCGGGGGAGCTACAATGAGCAGTTCTTC
TRBD2	TRBV28	-	TRBJ2-1	CASSLYGTSAFNEQFF	TGTGCCAGCAGTTTATACGGGACTAGCGCCTTCAATGAGCAGTTCTTC
TRBD1	TRBV19	-	TRBJ1-1	CASSRTGGVNTEAFF	TGTGCCAGTAGTAGGACAGGGGGCGTGAACACTGAAGCTTTCTTT
-	TRBV24-1	-	TRBJ1-6	CATSDRGQEHNSPLHF	TGTGCCACCAGTGATCGCGGACAAGAACATAATTCACCCCTCCACTTT
TRBD1	TRBV5-4	-	TRBJ2-3	CASSTGPGQGTDTQYF	TGTGCCAGCAGCACCGGTCCGGGACAGGGGACAGATACGCAGTATTTT
-	TRBV29-1	-	TRBJ2-5	CSAGSGGETQYF	TGCAGCGCGGGGAGCGGAGGGGAGACCCAGTACTTC
TRBD2	TRBV19	-	TRBJ2-2	CASVTSGRGGSGELFF	TGTGCCAGTGTGACTAGCGGGAGGGGAGGGTCCGGGGAGCTGTTTTTT
-	TRBV20-1	-	TRBJ2-7	CSASGQYF	TGCAGTGCTAGCGGGCAGTACTTC
TRBD1	TRBV6-5	once	TRBJ1-2	CASSSDRGAGYYGYTF	TGTGCCAGCAGTTCGGACAGGGGGGCCGGATACTATGGCTACACCTTC
-	TRBV4-1	-	TRBJ2-1	CASSHRTSYNEQFF	TGCGCCAGCAGCCACCGTACTAGTTACAATGAGCAGTTCTTC
TRBD1	TRBV28	-	TRBJ1-5	CASQDRGQLRPQHF	TGTGCCAGCCAGGACAGGGGACAGTTGCGGCCCCAGCATTTT